This entry lists 4 T cell receptor beta chains sequenced from one sample in a study of identical twins listed by TCRdb under 2016. Libraries came from 5' RACE. The listed sequencing device is Illumina HiSeq 2000. The public reads were reprocessed in TCRdb via fastp at Q25 and MiXCR, keeping in-frame beta chains. Rows matching on CDR3 protein sequence are summarized as one entry with the most common DNA and genes. This sample lists about 720,000 distinct CDR3 sequences; about 18% were detected once. The top ten clonotypes cover about an eighth of the sample. The sample was also reused in another study, on T cells expressing NK-cell markers.

Sequencing was performed on PBMCs. The origin of the receptors is a woman under 30 in good health.

The chain joins TRBV11-2 to TRBJ2-1; 10 bases line up with TRBD2. Trimming removed 3 bases from V and 14 bases from J; junction bases left unmatched: 7. The CDR3 length is 13 residues. In germline, CDR1 is SGHAT, CDR2 FQNNGV. The DNA of the CDR3 is TGTGCCAGCAGCTTTAGCGGGGGGACGTATGAGTTCTTC. Residues: CASSFSGGTYEFF.

CDR3 amino acids: CASSSLRGPDTQYF. As DNA, the CDR3 is TGTGCCAGCAGTTCCCTCCGGGGCCCAGATACGCAGTATTTT. The chain recombines TRBV6-5 with TRBJ2-3; the D call may be TRBD1 or TRBD2 (5 bases each). Trimming left V 4 bases short and J 4 bases short, with 12 bases between. CDR1 is MNHEY, CDR2 SVGAGI, per germline. This CDR3 has 14 amino acids.

This clonotype was recorded a few times. V usage is TRBV5-1 and J usage is TRBJ2-1, with 9 bases matching TRBD1. V lost 4 bases, J lost 8 bases, and 4 bases stayed unmatched. CDR1 SGHRS and CDR2 YFSETQ come from the germline V gene. The CDR3 has 13 residues. CDR3 sequence: CASSRDRVDEQFF. DNA for the CDR3: TGCGCCAGCAGCAGGGACAGGGTCGATGAGCAGTTCTTC.

The gene calls are TRBV3-1 and TRBJ2-1; D gene unclear. V gave up 2 bases and J gave up 0 bases, with 8 bases separating them. The germline CDR1 and CDR2 sequences are LGHDT and YNNKEL (reference sequence). The length of the CDR3 is 15 residues. The CDR3 is CASSQRPGSYNEQFF. The CDR3 bases are TGTGCCAGCAGCCAAAGGCCAGGCTCCTACAATGAGCAGTTCTTC.